Listed below are T cell receptor beta chains from one sample, sequenced in a study of T cell changes during pregnancy in multiple sclerosis. The data were produced by immunoSEQ multiplex PCR, yet TCRdb's version contains in-frame clones alone and is incomplete. The sample shows around 78,000 clones, 91% of them seen only once. The starting material was peripheral blood, obtained in the third trimester of pregnancy. The receptors stem from a female donor in good health, enrolled as a control in a pregnancy study. Each CDR3 is given with its conserved first and last residue. A D gene is named only where the DNA matches it firmly. Clone size is shown for a subset of rows, as once, few, many or a class of expanded clone.

-	TRBD1	TRBV4-1	TRBJ2-7	TGCGCCAGCAGCCAAGGACAGGGGGCATGGGAGCAGTACTTC	CASSQGQGAWEQYF
-	-	TRBV19	TRBJ2-6	TGTGCCAGTAGCAACAGGGTGATCTCTGGGGCCAACGTCCTGACTTTC	CASSNRVISGANVLTF
-	TRBD2	TRBV5-4	TRBJ2-7	TGTGCCAGCAGCCCGGTAGCGGGAGCGTACGAGCAGTACTTC	CASSPVAGAYEQYF
-	-	TRBV19	TRBJ2-5	TGTGCCACGCAAGCAGGGGGACTCCAAGAGACCCAGTACTTC	CATQAGGLQETQYF
-	TRBD1	TRBV9	TRBJ1-2	TGTGCCAGCAGCGTCCGGGACAGGGCCCTCTATGGCTACACCTTC	CASSVRDRALYGYTF
-	TRBD2	TRBV11-2	TRBJ2-5	TGTGCCAGCAGCTTCGCGGGGGGGCCTGGAGGGACCCAGTACTTC	CASSFAGGPGGTQYF
-	TRBD1	TRBV5-1	TRBJ1-5	TGCGCCAGCAGTTTCGGGACAGGACAATATCAGCCCCAGCATTTT	CASSFGTGQYQPQHF
-	-	TRBV4-3	TRBJ1-2	TGCGCCAGCAGCCGACAGGTTCAAGGCTATGGCTACACCTTC	CASSRQVQGYGYTF
-	-	TRBV6-5	TRBJ2-6	TGTGCCAGCAGTTACCCAGGGGACGCCAACGTCCTGACTTTC	CASSYPGDANVLTF
-	-	TRBV18	TRBJ2-5	TGTGCCAGCTCACCATTCAGCTCCACAGGAAGTCACCAAGAGACCCAGTACTTC	CASSPFSSTGSHQETQYF
-	TRBD1	TRBV18	TRBJ2-7	TGTGCCAGCTCACCACGGGACAGAAACTACGAGCAGTACTTC	CASSPRDRNYEQYF
-	-	TRBV5-6	TRBJ1-5	TGTGCCAGCAGCTTGTACAGGGATCAGCCCCAGCATTTT	CASSLYRDQPQHF
-	-	TRBV5-4	TRBJ1-2	TGTGCCAGCAGCTTGCGGGGAGTGTTTGGCTACACCTTC	CASSLRGVFGYTF
-	TRBD2	TRBV5-4	TRBJ2-3	TGTGCCAGCAGCCCAGGGACTAGCAGAAGCACAGATACGCAGTATTTT	CASSPGTSRSTDTQYF
-	TRBD1	TRBV5-4	TRBJ2-3	TGTGCCAGCAGCTTGGTAGGCAGGGGGCCACTGTTGGATACGCAGTATTTT	CASSLVGRGPLLDTQYF
-	-	TRBV27	TRBJ1-3	TGTGCCAGCAGGGACCAGGGTGCTGGAAACACCATATATTTT	CASRDQGAGNTIYF
-	TRBD2	TRBV7-9	TRBJ2-5	TGTGCCAGCCGGGAGGGCGGATCGGAGACCCAGTACTTC	CASREGGSETQYF
-	-	TRBV28	TRBJ1-3	TGTGCCAGCAGTCGGACCCAGACTAGCTCTGGAAACACCATATATTTT	CASSRTQTSSGNTIYF
-	TRBD1	TRBV10-3	TRBJ1-3	TGTGCCATCGGCCGACAGGGTGACCTTCAATCCCTAGGAAACACCATATATTTT	CAIGRQGDLQSLGNTIYF
-	TRBD1	TRBV2	TRBJ2-1	TGTGCCAGTCTGACAGGGGGGAATGAGCAGTTCTTC	CASLTGGNEQFF
-	-	TRBV7-9	TRBJ2-2	TGTGCCAGCAGCTCCGCCCTTGGGGCGATCGGGGAGCTGTTTTTT	CASSSALGAIGELFF
-	TRBD2	TRBV5-1	TRBJ2-1	TGCGCCAGCAGCTTCGGTAGCGGGAGTTCCTACAATGAGCAGTTCTTC	CASSFGSGSSYNEQFF
-	-	TRBV19	TRBJ2-3	TGTGCCAGTGGAGATTTGGATACGCAGTATTTT	CASGDLDTQYF
-	TRBD1	TRBV28	TRBJ2-5	TGTGCCAGCAGCCAAATAGGACAGGACTACCAAGAGACCCAGTACTTC	CASSQIGQDYQETQYF
-	-	TRBV6-1	TRBJ2-7	TGTGCCAGCAACCAGGGCTCCTACGAGCAGTACTTC	CASNQGSYEQYF
once	-	TRBV4-2	TRBJ2-1	TGTGCCAGCAGCCAAGAAAGTTGGCGGTCCTACAATGAGCAGTTCTTC	CASSQESWRSYNEQFF
once	-	TRBV6-1	TRBJ1-5	TGTGCCAGCAGTGAAGCCCCCCCCTACGATAGCAATCAGCCCCAGCATTTT	CASSEAPPYDSNQPQHF
once	-	TRBV10-3	TRBJ1-5	TGTGCCATCAGTGGATACAGGGAGCCCCAGCATTTT	CAISGYREPQHF
once	TRBD2	TRBV6-5	TRBJ2-7	TGTGCCAGCATCGGACTAGCGGGAGACGAGCAGTACTTC	CASIGLAGDEQYF
-	-	TRBV5-6	TRBJ2-3	TGTGCCAGCAGCTTGGATCAGGGATCTAGCACAGATACGCAGTATTTT	CASSLDQGSSTDTQYF
-	-	TRBV10-1	TRBJ2-3	TGCGCCAGCAGTGAGGGACTATTACCGGGACTGAGGGCAGATACGCAGTATTTT	CASSEGLLPGLRADTQYF
-	TRBD1	TRBV30	TRBJ1-4	TGTGCCTGGAGTGGGACAGGAATGCCTAATGAAAAACTGTTTTTT	CAWSGTGMPNEKLFF
-	-	TRBV19	TRBJ1-1	TGTGCCAGTAGTATGACAGACCCGAACACTGAAGCTTTCTTT	CASSMTDPNTEAFF
-	-	TRBV5-1	TRBJ2-1	TGCGCCAGCAGCTTGGGGCAAGGGGCCAGAAATGAGCAGTTCTTC	CASSLGQGARNEQFF
-	TRBD2	TRBV4-3	TRBJ2-1	TGCGCCAGCAGCCAAGATCTAGTGACTAGCGGCTACAATGAGCAGTTCTTC	CASSQDLVTSGYNEQFF
-	-	TRBV6-4	TRBJ2-2	TGTGCCAGCAGACTTCAGGGAAACACCGGGGAGCTGTTTTTT	CASRLQGNTGELFF
-	TRBD2	TRBV28	TRBJ2-3	TGTGCCAGCAGTTTTAGGGCTAGCGGGAGGGATACGCAGTATTTT	CASSFRASGRDTQYF
-	-	TRBV7-2	TRBJ1-1	TGTGCCAGCAGCTTAGCCCTTGTCACTGAAGCTTTCTTT	CASSLALVTEAFF
-	-	TRBV29-1	TRBJ1-2	TGCAGCGTTAACAGGGACGGCGACTATGGCTACACCTTC	CSVNRDGDYGYTF
-	-	TRBV5-1	TRBJ1-1	TGCGCCAGCAGCCGAGACAAAATAAGAGCTTTCTTT	CASSRDKIRAFF
-	-	TRBV29-1	TRBJ1-1	TGCAGCGCACCAGCGGGGTACACTGAAGCTTTCTTT	CSAPAGYTEAFF
-	TRBD1	TRBV4-1	TRBJ1-2	TGCGCCAGCAGCCCCCTATCAGACAGGGACTATGGCTACACCTTC	CASSPLSDRDYGYTF
-	TRBD1	TRBV5-1	TRBJ1-1	TGCGCCAGCAGCTACGCCTTACCCGGGACAGGGGACACTGAAGCTTTCTTT	CASSYALPGTGDTEAFF
-	-	TRBV5-1	TRBJ1-4	TGCGCCAGCAGAACCTCCGGGGGGGCCAATGAAAAACTGTTTTTT	CASRTSGGANEKLFF
once	-	TRBV28	TRBJ2-3	TGTGCCAGCGGACGGGGAACCATCACAGATACGCAGTATTTT	CASGRGTITDTQYF
-	-	TRBV19	TRBJ1-1	TGTGCCAGTAGTATGGGGCGTTCTTCGGCTTTCTTT	CASSMGRSSAFF
-	-	TRBV6-5	TRBJ1-5	TGTGCCAGCAGTTACAGGGAGGATCAGCCCCAGCATTTT	CASSYREDQPQHF
-	TRBD1	TRBV5-1	TRBJ1-4	TGCGCCAGCAGCACGACAGGGAATAATGAAAAACTGTTTTTT	CASSTTGNNEKLFF
-	TRBD1	TRBV6-6	TRBJ1-1	TGTGCCAGCAGCCCTACAGGGGAGAACACTGAAGCTTTCTTT	CASSPTGENTEAFF